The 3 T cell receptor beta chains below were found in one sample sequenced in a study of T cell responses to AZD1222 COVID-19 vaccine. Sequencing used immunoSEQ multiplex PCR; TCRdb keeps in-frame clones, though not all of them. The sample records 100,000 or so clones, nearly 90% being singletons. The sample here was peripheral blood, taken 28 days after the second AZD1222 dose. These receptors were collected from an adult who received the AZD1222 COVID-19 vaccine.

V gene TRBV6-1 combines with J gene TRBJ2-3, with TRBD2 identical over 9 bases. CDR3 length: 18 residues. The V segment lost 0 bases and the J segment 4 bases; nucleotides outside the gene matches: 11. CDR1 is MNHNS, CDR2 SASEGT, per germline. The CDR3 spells CASSEAVAGVIIADTQYF. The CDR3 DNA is TGTGCCAGCAGTGAAGCGGTAGCGGGAGTGATTATAGCAGATACGCAGTATTTT.

The CDR3 nucleotides are TGTGCCTGGAGTAGAGACCGCTACAATGAGCAGTTCTTC. Translation gives CAWSRDRYNEQFF. V is TRBV30 and J is TRBJ2-1; D unclear. Germline V lookup: CDR1 GTSNPN, CDR2 SVGIG (reference sequence). CDR3 length: 13 amino acids. The germline V and J ends were trimmed by 2 bases and 3 bases, with 8 bases remaining between them.

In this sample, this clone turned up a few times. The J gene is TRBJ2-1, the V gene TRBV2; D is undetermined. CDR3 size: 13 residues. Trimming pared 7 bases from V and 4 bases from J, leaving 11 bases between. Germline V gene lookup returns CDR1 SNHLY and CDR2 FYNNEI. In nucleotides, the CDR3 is TGTGCCAGCACATCGCGATCTTACAATGAGCAGTTCTTC. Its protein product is CASTSRSYNEQFF.